This TCR beta chain is from a study of regulatory T cells in long-lasting Graves disease. Arm-PCR with iRepertoire HTBI primers amplified the CDR3 regions for these TCR beta libraries. TCRdb analysed the multiplex PCR reads with MiXCR anew, one entry per CDR3 protein. In the table there are 400,000 to 600,000 distinct CDR3 sequences, 20% to 25% of which are singletons. Time point meaning: persistent/refractory GD, antithyroid drugs over 5 years with positive TRAb. PBMC-derived RNA was used for the TCR library. Patients of an endocrinology department in Xi'an, China, were included. Whole-study findings and limits: Favoring TRBV28, TRBJ1-2 and TRBJ2-5 was a feature seen in persistent disease. Persistent-disease Graves' patients showed less TCR diversity than new cases. Shared public clonotypes totalled roughly 2,500 in persistent patients, compared with roughly 970 in new patients.

Germline CDR1 reads GTSNPN; CDR2 reads SVGIG (reference sequence). This CDR3 has 14 amino acids. V gave up 0 bases and J gave up 3 bases, with 9 bases separating them. This clonotype came up a few times. Its antigen is not known. This TCR derives from a female donor with Graves disease. The chain joins TRBV30 to TRBJ1-5, with D uncertain. The material sequenced was peripheral blood mononuclear cells (PBMCs), taken when the disease was refractory, from a patient treated with antithyroid drugs. CDR3 protein: CAWSVGEHNQPQHF. CDR3 in DNA: TGTGCCTGGAGTGTGGGAGAACACAATCAGCCCCAGCATTTT.